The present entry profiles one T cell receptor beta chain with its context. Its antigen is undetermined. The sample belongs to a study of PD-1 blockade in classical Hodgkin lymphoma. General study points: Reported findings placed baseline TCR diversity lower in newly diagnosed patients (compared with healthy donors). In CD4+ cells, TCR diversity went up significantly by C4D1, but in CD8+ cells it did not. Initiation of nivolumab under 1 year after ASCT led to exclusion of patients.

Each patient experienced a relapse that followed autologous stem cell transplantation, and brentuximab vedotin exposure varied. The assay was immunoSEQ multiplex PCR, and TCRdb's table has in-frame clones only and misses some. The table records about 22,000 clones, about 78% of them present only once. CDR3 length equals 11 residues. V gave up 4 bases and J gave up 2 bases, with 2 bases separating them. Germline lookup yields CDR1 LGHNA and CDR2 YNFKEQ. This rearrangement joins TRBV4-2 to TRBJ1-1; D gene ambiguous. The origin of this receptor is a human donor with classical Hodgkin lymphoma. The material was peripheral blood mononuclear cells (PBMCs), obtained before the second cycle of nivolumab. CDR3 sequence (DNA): TGTGCCAGCAGCCGTAACACTGAAGCTTTCTTT. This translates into CASSRNTEAFF.